This T cell receptor (beta chain) emerged from a study of CD8+CD57+ T cells in acquired aplastic anemia. The CDR3 contains 15 residues. Germline lookup yields CDR1 DFQATT and CDR2 SNEGSKA (reference sequence). J was trimmed by 3 bases and V by 5 bases; bases with no gene match: 13. This clonotype appeared a few times. Its antigen is not known. The use of genomic DNA as template underpinned the TCR beta VDJ and CDR3 profiling. TCRdb used MiXCR to reprocess the reads, holding one entry per CDR3 protein. The sample has hundreds of thousands of distinct CDR3 sequences; 55% to 75% are singletons. Study-level points and caveats: It was found that about 31 CD8+ CDR3 sequences were shared between patients and controls. Patients showed no significant difference from controls in CD8+ Simpson's diversity.

Sample: sorted CD4+, CD8+, or CD8+CD57+ T cells (not recorded which) from PBMCs. The clonotype was recovered from a human donor in good health, serving as a control. The chain employs TRBV20-1 and TRBJ2-7; 7 nucleotides agree with TRBD2. For the CDR3, the DNA is TGCAGTGCTGGGGAGAGCGGGGTTCCACTCTACGAGCAGTACTTC. It specifies CSAGESGVPLYEQYF.